These T cell receptor beta chains were read from a single sample in a study of blood T cell repertoires in COVID-19. TCRdb's table, derived via immunoSEQ multiplex PCR, lists solely in-frame clones and lacks some. The sample contains some 390,000 clones, over 75% of which appear only once. Material for sequencing was PBMCs or T cells enriched from blood (not recorded which). The origin of the receptors is a man younger than 45 who had recovered from COVID-19. Both conserved end residues are part of each CDR3. A D gene is named only where the DNA matches it firmly.

>TRBD2|TRBV7-9|TRBJ2-5
TGTGCCATTACTAGCGGGGGGGAAGAGACCCAGTACTTC
CAITSGGEETQYF
>-|TRBV18|TRBJ2-2
TGTGCCAGCTCACCAAACGAGGTCACCGGGGAGCTGTTTTTT
CASSPNEVTGELFF
>-|TRBV4-1|TRBJ1-1
TGCGCCAGCAGCCAAGAACCAAGTCCCGGTGAAGCTTTCTTT
CASSQEPSPGEAFF
>-|TRBV30|TRBJ1-6
TGTGCCTGGAGAAAGGGGTCTAATTCACCCCTCCACTTT
CAWRKGSNSPLHF
>TRBD2|TRBV3-1/TRBV3-2|TRBJ2-3
TGTGCCAGCGGGACTAGCGGCACAGATACGCAGTATTTT
CASGTSGTDTQYF
>-|TRBV6-6|TRBJ1-1
TGTGCCAGCAGTTATCCGGCGGGTTATGGCACTGAAGCTTTCTTT
CASSYPAGYGTEAFF
>TRBD2|TRBV3-1/TRBV3-2|TRBJ2-7
TGTGCCAGCAGCCGGGGACTAGCCTACGAGCAGTACTTC
CASSRGLAYEQYF
>-|TRBV12-3/TRBV12-4|TRBJ2-1
TGTGCCAGCAGTTTATCAGGGGATGAGCAGTTCTTC
CASSLSGDEQFF
>-|TRBV30|TRBJ1-4
TGTGCCTGGAGTGTACCCCTGCCAGGGGAAAAACTGTTTTTT
CAWSVPLPGEKLFF
>TRBD1|TRBV3-1/TRBV3-2|TRBJ1-5
TGTGCCAGCAGCCAACCCCTGGGTGGGACAGGGGATAGCAATCAGCCCCAGCATTTT
CASSQPLGGTGDSNQPQHF
>TRBD1|TRBV29-1|TRBJ1-5
TGCAGCGTCGCCACCGCAGGGGGGTCGAATCAGCCCCAGCATTTT
CSVATAGGSNQPQHF
>TRBD2|TRBV5-5|TRBJ2-1
TGTGCCAGCAGCTTGGCACTAGCGGGACTAGCCCACAATGAGCAGTTCTTC
CASSLALAGLAHNEQFF
>-|TRBV18|TRBJ2-1
TGTGCCAGCACGCCGGGAGAATGGCTGGGGAATGAGCAGTTCTTC
CASTPGEWLGNEQFF
>-|TRBV5-1|TRBJ2-7
TGCGCCAGCAGCTCGCCAAAAACCGCAGGGATTTCCTACGAGCAGTACTTC
CASSSPKTAGISYEQYF